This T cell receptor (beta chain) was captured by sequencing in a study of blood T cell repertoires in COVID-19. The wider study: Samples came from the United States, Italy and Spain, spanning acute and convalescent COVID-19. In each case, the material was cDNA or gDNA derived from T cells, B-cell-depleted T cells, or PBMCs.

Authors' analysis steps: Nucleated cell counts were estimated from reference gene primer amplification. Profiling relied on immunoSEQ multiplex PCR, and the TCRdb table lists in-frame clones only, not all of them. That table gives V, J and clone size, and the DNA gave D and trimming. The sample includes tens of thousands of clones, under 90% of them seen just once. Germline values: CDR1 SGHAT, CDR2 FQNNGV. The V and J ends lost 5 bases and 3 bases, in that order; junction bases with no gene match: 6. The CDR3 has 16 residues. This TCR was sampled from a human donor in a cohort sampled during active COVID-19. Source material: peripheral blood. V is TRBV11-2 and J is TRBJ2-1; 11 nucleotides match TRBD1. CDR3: CASSRGTGGYYNEQFF. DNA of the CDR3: TGTGCCAGCAGCCGCGGGACAGGGGGTTACTACAATGAGCAGTTCTTC. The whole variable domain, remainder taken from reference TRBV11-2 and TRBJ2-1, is EAGVAQSPRYKIIEKRQSVAFWCNPISGHATLYWYQQILGQGPKLLIQFQNNGVVDDSQLPKDRFSAERLKGVDSTLKIQPAKLEDSAVYLCASSRGTGGYYNEQFFGPGTRLTVL.